These 28 T cell receptor beta chains share one sample of origin, sequenced in a study of blood T cell repertoires in COVID-19. Measured with immunoSEQ multiplex PCR; TCRdb has only the in-frame clones, and not every one. This sample has some 390,000 clones, with more than 85% found just once. The source material was peripheral blood. All receptors derive from a human donor in a cohort sampled during active COVID-19.

The chain has TRBV14 and TRBJ2-4, with D possibly matching TRBD1 (6 bases). The length of the CDR3 is 13 residues. V shed 3 bases and J shed 8 bases, with 11 bases lying between them. Looked up from germline, CDR1 is SGHDN and CDR2 is FVKESK. CDR3 region: CASSHRRGDIQYF. The CDR3 region has the DNA TGTGCCAGCAGCCACCGCAGGGGAGACATTCAGTACTTC.

V and J are TRBV6-1 and TRBJ1-5; a possible D gene is TRBD1 (6 bases). Germline V gives CDR1 MNHNS, CDR2 SASEGT. The CDR3 runs to 15 residues. The ends were cut back, 2 bases at V and 0 bases at J, with 8 bases in the middle. In nucleotides, the CDR3 is TGTGCCAGCAGTGAATGGACAGCTAGCAATCAGCCCCAGCATTTT. Protein sequence: CASSEWTASNQPQHF.

The chain combines TRBV28 with TRBJ1-4; D is uncertain. Judging by the DNA end, TRBJ2-2 fits better; the J call may be wrong. Germline lookup yields CDR1 MDHEN and CDR2 SYDVKM. The CDR3 covers 12 residues. The CDR3 here is CASSDDGSELFF. CDR3 DNA: TGTGCCAGCAGCGATGACGGGTCGGAGCTGTTTTTT.

This chain uses TRBV12-2 with TRBJ1-5; the DNA was not used to check the table's D call, TRBD1. TRBV12-2 has pseudogene status. CDR3 length: 20 residues. Here the CDR3 reads CASRLRWTGGFTEGDQPQHF. Written as DNA, the CDR3 is TGTGCAAGTCGCTTACGGTGGACAGGGGGCTTTACTGAGGGGGATCAGCCCCAGCATTTT.

To note about this clone: In the same sample, other DNA sequences code for this CDR3. The chain is built from TRBV7-8 and TRBJ2-5, with TRBD2 identical over 9 bases. CDR1 SGHVS and CDR2 FQNEAQ come from the germline V gene. Trimming took 6 bases from V and 3 from J; bases not matched to a gene: 5. The CDR3 is made up of 14 amino acids. The CDR3 DNA follows: TGTGCCAGCAGTCGGTTAGCGGGAGAAGAGACCCAGTACTTC. It specifies CASSRLAGEETQYF. The variable domain in full, with the rest retrieved from reference TRBV7-8 and TRBJ2-5, is GAGVSQSPRYKVAKRGQDVALRCDPISGHVSLFWYQQALGQGPEFLTYFQNEAQLDKSGLPSDRFFAERPEGSVSTLKIQRTQQEDSAVYLCASSRLAGEETQYFGPGTRLLVL.

The rearrangement uses TRBV9 and TRBJ2-4; unclear D gene. Trimming pared 0 bases from V and 6 bases from J, leaving 7 bases between. In germline, CDR1 is SGDLS, CDR2 YYNGEE. The CDR3 is made up of 13 amino acids. CDR3 protein: CASSVVPGNIQYF. CDR3 nucleotides: TGTGCCAGCAGCGTAGTCCCGGGAAACATTCAGTACTTC.

The CDR3 loop is CASSRTDTSRLATAYEQYF. The CDR3 region has the DNA TGTGCCAGCAGCCGCACAGACACCTCTCGACTAGCGACCGCCTACGAGCAGTACTTC. The chain recombines TRBV14 with TRBJ2-7, with 8 bases aligning to TRBD2. CDR1 is SGHDN, CDR2 FVKESK, per germline. This CDR3 spans 19 amino acids. Trimming took 4 bases from V and 2 from J; bases not matched to a gene: 19. Variable domain in full (rest from reference TRBV14 and TRBJ2-7): EAGVTQFPSHSVIEKGQTVTLRCDPISGHDNLYWYRRVMGKEIKFLLHFVKESKQDESGMPNNRFLAERTGGTYSTLKVQPAELEDSGVYFCASSRTDTSRLATAYEQYFGPGTRLTVT.

This sequence joins TRBV6-5 and TRBJ2-7; maybe TRBD1 (6 bases). With 6 bases removed from V and 7 bases from J, the gap between germline ends came to 16 bases. Germline values: CDR1 MNHEY, CDR2 SVGAGI. The CDR3 covers 13 residues. As DNA, the CDR3 is TGTGCCAGCAGGATAAACAGGGTTAGTGAGCAGTACTTC. Its translation is CASRINRVSEQYF.

This chain uses TRBV28 with TRBJ2-7; 7 bases match TRBD2. The CDR3 extends over 12 amino acids. Germline V gene sequence: CDR1 MDHEN, CDR2 SYDVKM. The trim removed 10 bases at V and 3 bases at J, leaving 6 bases unmatched. The CDR3 sequence: CATSGGIYEQYF. The CDR3 bases are TGTGCCACCTCCGGGGGGATCTACGAGCAGTACTTC.

The chain combines TRBV4-1 with TRBJ2-7, with unresolved D. V was pared by 4 bases and J by 8 bases, with 21 bases between. The CDR3 sequence is 15 residues long. Germline assignment: CDR1 MGHRA and CDR2 YSYEKL. The CDR3 protein is CASSPGERPAVQQYF. The CDR3 DNA reads as TGCGCCAGCAGCCCTGGTGAGAGGCCAGCTGTTCAGCAGTACTTC.

The gene calls are TRBV3-1 (or the pseudogene TRBV3-2) and TRBJ2-5, with TRBD1 identical over 9 bases. Trimming cost V 4 bases and J 5 bases; bases outside gene matches: 8. Germline values: CDR1 LGHDT, CDR2 YNNKEL (reference sequence). CDR3 length: 15 residues. The CDR3 loop is CASSPWTGAGETQYF. CDR3 DNA sequence: TGTGCCAGCAGCCCTTGGACAGGGGCAGGGGAGACCCAGTACTTC.

The V call is TRBV28, the J call TRBJ1-3; 10 nucleotides align to TRBD1. Germline values: CDR1 MDHEN, CDR2 SYDVKM. This CDR3 has 18 residues. V was pared by 6 bases and J by 0 bases, with 11 bases of the junction left unmatched. CDR3: CASSPGGTGAFSGNTIYF. The CDR3 bases are TGTGCCAGCAGCCCAGGCGGGACAGGGGCTTTCTCTGGAAACACCATATATTTT.

The chain is built from TRBV11-2 and TRBJ2-1; possibly TRBD2 for D (5 bases). Trimming shortened V by 0 bases and J by 6 bases, and 15 bases separated the two germline ends. CDR3 size: 16 residues. The germline V gene encodes CDR1 SGHAT and CDR2 FQNNGV. CDR3 sequence: CASSLDLQAASNEQFF. Here the CDR3 DNA reads TGTGCCAGCAGCTTAGATCTCCAAGCGGCAAGCAATGAGCAGTTCTTC. The full variable domain, rest sourced from reference TRBV11-2 and TRBJ2-1, is EAGVAQSPRYKIIEKRQSVAFWCNPISGHATLYWYQQILGQGPKLLIQFQNNGVVDDSQLPKDRFSAERLKGVDSTLKIQPAKLEDSAVYLCASSLDLQAASNEQFFGPGTRLTVL.

V and J are TRBV11-3 and TRBJ2-2, with 8 nucleotides matching TRBD1. Trimming removed 5 bases from V and 4 bases from J; junction bases left unmatched: 6. Germline V gene data show CDR1 as SGHNT and CDR2 as YENEEA. This CDR3 is built from 15 residues. For the CDR3, the DNA is TGTGCCAGCAGCGTGGACAGGGCGGGCACCGGGGAGCTGTTTTTT. The encoded protein is CASSVDRAGTGELFF.

This clone was seen just once. Other DNA sequences in the same sample also yield this CDR3. The chain joins TRBV12-3 or TRBV12-4 to TRBJ1-2, with D unresolved. This CDR3 comprises 13 residues. The V end was cut by 3 bases, the J end by 2 bases, with 7 bases between. The CDR3 protein is CASSFGENYGYTF. The CDR3 DNA is TGTGCCAGCAGTTTCGGGGAAAACTATGGCTACACCTTC.

This clone was recorded only once. The gene calls are TRBV19 and TRBJ2-2; TRBD2 aligns across 11 bases. CDR1 is LNHDA, CDR2 SQIVND, per germline (reference sequence). This CDR3 is built from 20 residues. V was clipped by 5 bases and J by 3 bases; unmatched bases: 17. CDR3 residues: CASSPPGGLAALYYTGELFF. CDR3 sequence (DNA): TGTGCCAGTAGTCCCCCGGGGGGACTAGCGGCCCTATACTACACCGGGGAGCTGTTTTTT.

The rearrangement joins TRBV5-1 to TRBJ2-3; D possibly corresponds to TRBD2 (5 bases). Trimming cost V 4 bases and J 1 base, with 13 bases left between them. The CDR3 runs 15 residues. CDR1 is SGHRS and CDR2 is YFSETQ in the germline V gene. CDR3 in DNA: TGCGCCAGCAGCCAGGCCAGCGGACGCACAGATACGCAGTATTTT. Its translation is CASSQASGRTDTQYF.

The CDR3 DNA reads as TGCGCCAGCAGCTTGACCAGGGATACCTACGAGCAGTACTTC. Translation gives CASSLTRDTYEQYF. V and J are TRBV5-1 and TRBJ2-7, with D perhaps TRBD1 (5 bases). The CDR3 is 14 residues long. CDR1 and CDR2 from the germline V gene are SGHRS and YFSETQ. Trimming took off 1 base at V and 2 bases at J, with 10 bases between the two ends.

V gene TRBV10-3 combines with J gene TRBJ2-5; D remains unclear. This CDR3 has 16 amino acids. Germline V gene sequence: CDR1 ENHRY, CDR2 SYGVKD. The V gene lost 0 bases and the J gene lost 7 bases, with 18 bases spanning the gap. The chain's CDR3 is CAISESRLETSRTQYF. The CDR3 DNA sequence: TGTGCCATCAGTGAGTCGAGGCTTGAGACTTCCAGGACCCAGTACTTC.

This sequence joins TRBV7-2 and TRBJ1-6, with D possibly TRBD1 on 5 matching bases. V was cut by 7 bases and J by 7 bases, with 20 bases left in between. The CDR3 has 16 amino acids. Germline CDR1 reads SGHTA; CDR2 reads FQGNSA. CDR3: CASTGGGGVGNSPLHF. The CDR3 nucleotides are TGTGCCAGCACCGGGGGAGGAGGGGTGGGCAATTCACCCCTCCACTTT.

The chain has TRBV3-1 (or the pseudogene TRBV3-2) and TRBJ1-1; D perhaps matches TRBD1 (6 bases). CDR1 is LGHDT and CDR2 is YNNKEL in the germline V gene (reference sequence). The CDR3 totals 14 residues. V lost 5 bases and J 12 bases, leaving 22 bases between the germline ends. The CDR3 loop is CASSSRSGTPIPFF. The DNA for the CDR3 is TGTGCCAGCAGCAGTCGTTCTGGGACACCCATCCCTTTCTTT.

The chain joins TRBV11-2 to TRBJ1-1; D is undetermined. The V and J ends lost 5 bases and 4 bases respectively, with 17 bases between them. Germline CDR1 SGHAT, CDR2 FQNNGV. CDR3 length: 15 amino acids. The CDR3 spells CASSQIRGGVTEAFF. Here the CDR3 DNA reads TGTGCCAGCAGCCAAATTCGAGGAGGTGTCACTGAAGCTTTCTTT.

This rearrangement joins TRBV2 to TRBJ1-2, with 8 bases aligning to TRBD1. Per the germline V gene, CDR1 is SNHLY and CDR2 is FYNNEI. V lost 6 bases to trimming and J lost 5 bases; unmatched junction nucleotides: 8. The CDR3 is 14 residues long. CDR3 sequence (DNA): TGTGCCAGCAGCCGCGGACAGGGAGGGTATGGCTACACCTTC. Translation: CASSRGQGGYGYTF.

V and J are TRBV3-1 (or the pseudogene TRBV3-2) and TRBJ1-2; no definite D call. CDR3 length: 12 amino acids. Germline CDR1 and CDR2: LGHDT and YNNKEL (reference sequence). V gave up 1 base and J gave up 8 bases, with 8 bases separating them. The CDR3 nucleotides read TGTGCCAGCAGCCAAGGACAACAGGGCTACACCTTC. Translated, it gives CASSQGQQGYTF.

V gene TRBV7-8 combines with J gene TRBJ1-1; D gene ambiguous. The CDR3 sequence is 14 residues long. The ends were cut back, 1 base at V and 5 bases at J, with 11 bases in the middle. Per the germline V gene, CDR1 is SGHVS and CDR2 is FQNEAQ. The CDR3 DNA is TGTGCCAGCAGCTTAGTGAGGGTCGGGACTGAAGCTTTCTTT. It encodes CASSLVRVGTEAFF.

Only one count was recorded for this clone. The rearrangement joins TRBV11-2 to TRBJ2-3; TRBD1 matches 7 bases. The CDR3 is 17 amino acids. Germline CDR1 and CDR2: SGHAT and FQNNGV. V trimming: 0 bases; J trimming: 5 bases; junction bases outside the gene matches: 11. The CDR3 DNA follows: TGTGCCAGCAGCTTAGATCTCCCGATAGGGGGCTTAGATACGCAGTATTTT. Its translation: CASSLDLPIGGLDTQYF.

The chain combines TRBV9 with TRBJ2-7; D is possibly TRBD2 (6 bases). The germline V gene has CDR1 SGDLS and CDR2 YYNGEE. There are 13 residues in the CDR3. Trimming shortened V by 2 bases and J by 3 bases, and 9 bases separated the two germline ends. The CDR3 sequence: CASSVMEGYEQYF. CDR3 DNA: TGTGCCAGCAGCGTGATGGAGGGCTACGAGCAGTACTTC.

This clone was counted between two and nine times. Other DNA sequences in the same sample also yield this CDR3. V and J are TRBV5-1 and TRBJ2-3; TRBD2 agrees at 11 bases. After removal of 2 bases from V and 3 bases from J, the junction contained 8 bases not matched to a gene. Per germline, CDR1 SGHRS and CDR2 YFSETQ. The CDR3 loop spans 17 amino acids. The CDR3 DNA is TGCGCCAGCAGCTTACGGTCTAGCGGGGGGTCAACAGATACGCAGTATTTT. Translating gives CASSLRSSGGSTDTQYF. Filled out from reference TRBV5-1 and TRBJ2-3, the complete variable domain reads KAGVTQTPRYLIKTRGQQVTLSCSPISGHRSVSWYQQTPGQGLQFLFEYFSETQRNKGNFPGRFSGRQFSNSRSEMNVSTLELGDSALYLCASSLRSSGGSTDTQYFGPGTRLTVL.